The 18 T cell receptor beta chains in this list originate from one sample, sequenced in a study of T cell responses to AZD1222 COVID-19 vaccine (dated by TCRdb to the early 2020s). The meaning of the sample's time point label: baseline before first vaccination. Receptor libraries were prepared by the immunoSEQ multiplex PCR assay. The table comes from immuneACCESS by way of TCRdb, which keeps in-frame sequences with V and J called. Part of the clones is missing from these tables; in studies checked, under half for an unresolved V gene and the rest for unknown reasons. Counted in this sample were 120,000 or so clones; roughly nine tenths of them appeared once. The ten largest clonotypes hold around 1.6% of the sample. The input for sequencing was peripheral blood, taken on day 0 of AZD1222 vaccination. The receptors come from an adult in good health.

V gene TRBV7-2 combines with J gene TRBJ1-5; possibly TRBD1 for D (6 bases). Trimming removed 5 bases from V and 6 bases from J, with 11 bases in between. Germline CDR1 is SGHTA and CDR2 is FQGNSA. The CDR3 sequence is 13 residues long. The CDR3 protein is CASSTQGGQPQHF. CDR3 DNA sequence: TGTGCCAGCAGCACACAGGGAGGTCAGCCCCAGCATTTT. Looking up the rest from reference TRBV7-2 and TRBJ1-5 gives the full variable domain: GAGVSQSPSNKVTEKGKDVELRCDPISGHTALYWYRQSLGQGLEFLIYFQGNSAPDKSGLPSDRFSAERTGGSVSTLTIQRTQQEDSAVYLCASSTQGGQPQHFGDGTRLSIL.

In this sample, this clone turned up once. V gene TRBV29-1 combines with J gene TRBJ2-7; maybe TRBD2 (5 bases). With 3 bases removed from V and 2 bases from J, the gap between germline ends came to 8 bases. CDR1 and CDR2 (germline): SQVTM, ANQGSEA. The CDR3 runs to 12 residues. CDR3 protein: CSVDEGPYEQYF. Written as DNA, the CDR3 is TGCAGCGTTGATGAGGGCCCCTACGAGCAGTACTTC.

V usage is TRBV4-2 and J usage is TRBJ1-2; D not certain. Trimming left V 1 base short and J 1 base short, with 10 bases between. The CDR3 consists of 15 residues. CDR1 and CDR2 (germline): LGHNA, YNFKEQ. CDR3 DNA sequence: TGTGCCAGCAGCCAAGGGTCAGAACTTAACTATGGCTACACCTTC. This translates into CASSQGSELNYGYTF.

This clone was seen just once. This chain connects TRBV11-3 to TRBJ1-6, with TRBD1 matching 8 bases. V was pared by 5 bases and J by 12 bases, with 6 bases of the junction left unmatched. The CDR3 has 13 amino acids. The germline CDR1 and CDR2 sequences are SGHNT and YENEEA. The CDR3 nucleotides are TGTGCCAGCAGCGAACACGGGACAGGACCCCTCCACTTT. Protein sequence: CASSEHGTGPLHF.

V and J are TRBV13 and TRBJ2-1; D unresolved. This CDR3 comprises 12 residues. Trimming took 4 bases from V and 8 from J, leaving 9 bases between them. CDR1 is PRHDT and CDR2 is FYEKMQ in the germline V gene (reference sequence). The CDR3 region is CASSSRLHEQFF. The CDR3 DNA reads TGTGCCAGCAGCTCTAGATTACATGAGCAGTTCTTC.

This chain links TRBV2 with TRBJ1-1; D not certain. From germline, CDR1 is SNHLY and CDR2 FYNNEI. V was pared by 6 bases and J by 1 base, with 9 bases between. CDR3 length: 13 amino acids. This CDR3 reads CASSLSANTEAFF. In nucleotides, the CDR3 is TGTGCCAGCAGCTTATCAGCGAACACTGAAGCTTTCTTT.

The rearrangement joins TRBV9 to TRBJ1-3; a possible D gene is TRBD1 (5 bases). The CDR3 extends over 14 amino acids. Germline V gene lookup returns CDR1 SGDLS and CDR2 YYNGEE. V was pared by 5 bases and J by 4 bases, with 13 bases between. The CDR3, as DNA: TGTGCCAGCAGATGGGGGGTTGAAGGAAACACCATATATTTT. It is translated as CASRWGVEGNTIYF. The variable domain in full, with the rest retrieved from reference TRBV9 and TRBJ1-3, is DSGVTQTPKHLITATGQRVTLRCSPRSGDLSVYWYQQSLDQGLQFLIQYYNGEERAKGNILERFSAQQFPDLHSELNLSSLELGDSALYFCASRWGVEGNTIYFGEGSWLTVV.

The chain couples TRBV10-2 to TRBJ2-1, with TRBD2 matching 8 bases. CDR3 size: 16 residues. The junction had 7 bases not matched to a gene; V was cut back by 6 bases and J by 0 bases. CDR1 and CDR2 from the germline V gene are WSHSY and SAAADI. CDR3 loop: CASSPIAGSSYNEQFF. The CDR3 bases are TGCGCCAGCAGCCCTATAGCGGGGAGCTCCTACAATGAGCAGTTCTTC.

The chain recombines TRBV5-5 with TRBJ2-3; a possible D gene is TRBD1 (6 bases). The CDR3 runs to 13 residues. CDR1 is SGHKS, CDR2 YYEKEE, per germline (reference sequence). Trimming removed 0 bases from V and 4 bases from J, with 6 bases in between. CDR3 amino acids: CASSLAGADTQYF. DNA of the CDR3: TGTGCCAGCAGCTTGGCAGGGGCAGATACGCAGTATTTT.

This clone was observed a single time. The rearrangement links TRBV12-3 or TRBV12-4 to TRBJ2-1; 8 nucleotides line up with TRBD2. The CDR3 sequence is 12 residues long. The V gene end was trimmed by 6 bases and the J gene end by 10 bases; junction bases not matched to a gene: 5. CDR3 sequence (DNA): TGTGCCAGCAGCCGACTAGCGCAGGAGCAGTTCTTC. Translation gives CASSRLAQEQFF.

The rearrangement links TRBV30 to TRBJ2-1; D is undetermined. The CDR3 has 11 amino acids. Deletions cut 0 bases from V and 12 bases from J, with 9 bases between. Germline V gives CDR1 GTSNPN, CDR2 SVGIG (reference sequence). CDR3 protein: CAWSVRWGQFF. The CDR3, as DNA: TGTGCCTGGAGTGTACGGTGGGGGCAGTTCTTC.

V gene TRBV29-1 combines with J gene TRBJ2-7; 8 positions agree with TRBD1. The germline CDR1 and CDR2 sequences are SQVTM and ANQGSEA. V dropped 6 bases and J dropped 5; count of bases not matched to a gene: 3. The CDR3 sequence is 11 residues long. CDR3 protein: CSVRQGNEQYF. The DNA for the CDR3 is TGCAGCGTCAGACAGGGGAACGAGCAGTACTTC.

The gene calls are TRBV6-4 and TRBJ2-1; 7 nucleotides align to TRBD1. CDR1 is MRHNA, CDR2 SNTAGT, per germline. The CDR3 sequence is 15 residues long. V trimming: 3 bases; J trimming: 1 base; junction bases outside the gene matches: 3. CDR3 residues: CASSETGLSYNEQFF. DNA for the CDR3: TGTGCCAGCAGTGAGACAGGGCTGTCCTACAATGAGCAGTTCTTC.

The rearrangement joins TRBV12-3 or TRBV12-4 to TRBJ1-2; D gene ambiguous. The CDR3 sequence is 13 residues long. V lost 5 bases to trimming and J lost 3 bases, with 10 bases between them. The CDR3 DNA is TGTGCCAGCAGTCCCCGACGGGACTATGGCTACACCTTC. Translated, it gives CASSPRRDYGYTF.

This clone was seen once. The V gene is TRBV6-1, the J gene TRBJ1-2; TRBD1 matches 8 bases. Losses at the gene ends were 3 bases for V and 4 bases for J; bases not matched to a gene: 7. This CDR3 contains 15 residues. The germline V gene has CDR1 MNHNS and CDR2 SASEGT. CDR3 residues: CASSEGQAKPYGYTF. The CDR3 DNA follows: TGTGCCAGCAGTGAGGGACAGGCCAAACCCTATGGCTACACCTTC.

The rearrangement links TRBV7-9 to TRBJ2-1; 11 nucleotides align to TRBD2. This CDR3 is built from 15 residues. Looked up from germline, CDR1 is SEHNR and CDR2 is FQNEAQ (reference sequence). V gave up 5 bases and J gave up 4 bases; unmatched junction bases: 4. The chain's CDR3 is CASSQTSGAYNEQFF. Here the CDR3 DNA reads TGTGCCAGCAGCCAGACTAGCGGGGCATACAATGAGCAGTTCTTC.

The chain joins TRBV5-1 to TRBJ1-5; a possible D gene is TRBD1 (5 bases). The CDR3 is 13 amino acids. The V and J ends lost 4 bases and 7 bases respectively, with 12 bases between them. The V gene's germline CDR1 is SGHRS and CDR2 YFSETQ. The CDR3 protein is CASSKGPGQPQHF. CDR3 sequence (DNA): TGCGCCAGCAGCAAGGGGCCAGGGCAGCCCCAGCATTTT.

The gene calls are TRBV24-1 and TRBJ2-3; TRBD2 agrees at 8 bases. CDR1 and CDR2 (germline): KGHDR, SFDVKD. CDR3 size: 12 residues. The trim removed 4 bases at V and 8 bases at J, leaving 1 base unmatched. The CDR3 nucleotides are TGTGCCACCAGTGACCTAGCGGGTACGCAGTATTTT. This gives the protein CATSDLAGTQYF.